The entry below gives a single TCR beta chain sequence along with its context. The antigen remains undetermined. The record originates from a study of T cell responses to AZD1222 COVID-19 vaccine. Study outcomes and limitations: The repertoires were collected only after the peak T cell response. It should be noted that donors were predominantly white British and more often female, and clonal diversity was possibly underestimated.

This CDR3 comprises 16 residues. Germline-derived CDR1 and CDR2 are MNHEY and SVGEGT. V was clipped by 0 bases and J by 1 base, with 13 bases between them. Second-dose timings of about 4 or about 12 weeks were pooled. Profiling relied on immunoSEQ multiplex PCR, and the TCRdb table lists in-frame clones only, not all of them. The table includes 90,000 to 100,000 clones, roughly 83% detected once. The chain uses TRBV6-2 or TRBV6-3 and TRBJ2-7; a weak D match, TRBD2 (6 bases). Source: peripheral blood, taken 28 days after the second AZD1222 dose. This clonotype was sampled from an adult who received the AZD1222 COVID-19 vaccine. This CDR3 is CASSYSRSRGSYEQYF. CDR3 nucleotide sequence: TGTGCCAGCAGTTACTCGAGAAGTCGGGGGTCCTACGAGCAGTACTTC.